This T cell receptor (beta chain) stems from a study of blood T cell repertoires in COVID-19. About the research overall: The study drew acute and convalescent COVID-19 samples from the United States, Italy and Spain. From T cells, B-cell-depleted T cells, or PBMCs came the material, which was cDNA or gDNA.

The CDR3 has 15 amino acids. The germline gives CDR1 LGHNA, CDR2 YSLEER. After removal of 0 bases from V and 2 bases from J, the junction contained 4 bases not matched to a gene. Original data processing: Reference gene primer amplification gave nucleated cell count estimates. Measured with immunoSEQ multiplex PCR; TCRdb has only the in-frame clones, and not every one. That table gives V, J and clone size, and the DNA gave D and trimming. The sample includes 90,000 to 120,000 clones, 69% of them seen just once. The chain employs TRBV4-3 and TRBJ2-7, with 7 bases that match TRBD2. The sequenced sample consisted of peripheral blood. The sequence was obtained from a man older than 75 with acute or convalescent COVID-19. This chain's CDR3 is CASSQDPSGTYEQYF. CDR3 coding DNA: TGCGCCAGCAGCCAAGATCCTAGCGGAACCTACGAGCAGTACTTC.